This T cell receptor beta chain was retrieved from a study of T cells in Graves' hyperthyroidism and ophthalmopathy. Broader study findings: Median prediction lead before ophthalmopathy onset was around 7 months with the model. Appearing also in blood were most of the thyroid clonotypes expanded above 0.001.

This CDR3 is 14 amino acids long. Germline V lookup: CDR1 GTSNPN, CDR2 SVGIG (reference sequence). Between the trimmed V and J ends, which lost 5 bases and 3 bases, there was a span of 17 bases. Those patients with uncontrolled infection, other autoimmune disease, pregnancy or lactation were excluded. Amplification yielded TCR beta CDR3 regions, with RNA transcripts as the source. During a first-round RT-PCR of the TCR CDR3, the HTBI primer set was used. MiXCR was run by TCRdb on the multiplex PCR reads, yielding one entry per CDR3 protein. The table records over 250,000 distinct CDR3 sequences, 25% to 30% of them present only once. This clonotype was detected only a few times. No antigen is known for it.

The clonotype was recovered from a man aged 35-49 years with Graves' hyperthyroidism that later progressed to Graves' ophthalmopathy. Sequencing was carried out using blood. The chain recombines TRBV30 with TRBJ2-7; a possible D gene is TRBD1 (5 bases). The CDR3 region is CAWRSQGSYYEQYF. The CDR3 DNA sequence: TGTGCCTGGCGAAGCCAGGGTTCCTACTACGAGCAGTACTTC.